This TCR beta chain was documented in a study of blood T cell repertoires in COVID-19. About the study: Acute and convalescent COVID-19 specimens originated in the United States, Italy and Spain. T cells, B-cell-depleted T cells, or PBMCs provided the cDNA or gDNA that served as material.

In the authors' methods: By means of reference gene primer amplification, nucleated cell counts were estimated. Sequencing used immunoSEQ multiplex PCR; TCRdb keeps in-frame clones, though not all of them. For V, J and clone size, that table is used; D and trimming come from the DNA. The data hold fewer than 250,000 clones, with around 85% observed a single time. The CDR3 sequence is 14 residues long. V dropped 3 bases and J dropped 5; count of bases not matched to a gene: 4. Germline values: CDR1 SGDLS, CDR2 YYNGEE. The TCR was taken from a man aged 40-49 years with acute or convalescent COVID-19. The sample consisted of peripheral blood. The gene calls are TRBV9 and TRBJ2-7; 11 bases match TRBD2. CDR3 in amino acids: CASSGTSGSHEQYF. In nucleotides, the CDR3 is TGTGCCAGCAGCGGAACTAGCGGGAGCCACGAGCAGTACTTC.